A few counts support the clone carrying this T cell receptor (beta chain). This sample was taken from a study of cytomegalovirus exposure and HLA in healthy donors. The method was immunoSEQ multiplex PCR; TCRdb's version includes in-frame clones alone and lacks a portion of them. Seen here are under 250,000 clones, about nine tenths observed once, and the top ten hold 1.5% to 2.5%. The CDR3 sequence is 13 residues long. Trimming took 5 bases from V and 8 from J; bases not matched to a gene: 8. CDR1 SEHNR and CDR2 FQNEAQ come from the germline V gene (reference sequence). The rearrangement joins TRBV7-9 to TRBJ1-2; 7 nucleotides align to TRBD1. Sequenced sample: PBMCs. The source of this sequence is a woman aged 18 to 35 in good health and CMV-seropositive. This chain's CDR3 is CASSPGQIDGYTF. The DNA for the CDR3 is TGTGCCAGCAGCCCGGGACAGATCGACGGCTACACCTTC.